The source of this T cell receptor (beta chain) is a study of TIL therapy for anti-PD-1-resistant metastatic lung cancer. Whole-study findings and limits: Compared with baseline intratumoral T cells, expanded TIL cultures were more clonal and less diverse (around 5.9% vs 31%).

Of note for this clone: The antigen remains undetermined.

The length of the CDR3 is 13 residues. The V end was cut by 3 bases, the J end by 6 bases, with 8 bases between. Germline-derived CDR1 and CDR2 are ENHRY and SYGVKD. Time point reported: pre-treatment sample, taken before nivolumab and TIL therapy. Pleural nodules or supraclavicular lymph nodes made up most of the excised metastases sampled. Adults with stage 4 NSCLC were enrolled in a phase I trial. This was the immunoSEQ v3 assay. Clones were read by immunoSEQ multiplex PCR, and TCRdb kept only the in-frame ones, dropping some. In the table there are approximately 97,000 clones, around three fifths of which are singletons.

The sequenced sample was tumor tissue, obtained at baseline. This sequence originates from a person aged 25 to 85 with non-small cell lung cancer. V is TRBV10-3 and J is TRBJ2-2; the D is unclear. The CDR3 spells CAISELGAGELFF. CDR3 nucleotides: TGTGCCATCAGTGAACTCGGTGCCGGGGAGCTGTTTTTT.